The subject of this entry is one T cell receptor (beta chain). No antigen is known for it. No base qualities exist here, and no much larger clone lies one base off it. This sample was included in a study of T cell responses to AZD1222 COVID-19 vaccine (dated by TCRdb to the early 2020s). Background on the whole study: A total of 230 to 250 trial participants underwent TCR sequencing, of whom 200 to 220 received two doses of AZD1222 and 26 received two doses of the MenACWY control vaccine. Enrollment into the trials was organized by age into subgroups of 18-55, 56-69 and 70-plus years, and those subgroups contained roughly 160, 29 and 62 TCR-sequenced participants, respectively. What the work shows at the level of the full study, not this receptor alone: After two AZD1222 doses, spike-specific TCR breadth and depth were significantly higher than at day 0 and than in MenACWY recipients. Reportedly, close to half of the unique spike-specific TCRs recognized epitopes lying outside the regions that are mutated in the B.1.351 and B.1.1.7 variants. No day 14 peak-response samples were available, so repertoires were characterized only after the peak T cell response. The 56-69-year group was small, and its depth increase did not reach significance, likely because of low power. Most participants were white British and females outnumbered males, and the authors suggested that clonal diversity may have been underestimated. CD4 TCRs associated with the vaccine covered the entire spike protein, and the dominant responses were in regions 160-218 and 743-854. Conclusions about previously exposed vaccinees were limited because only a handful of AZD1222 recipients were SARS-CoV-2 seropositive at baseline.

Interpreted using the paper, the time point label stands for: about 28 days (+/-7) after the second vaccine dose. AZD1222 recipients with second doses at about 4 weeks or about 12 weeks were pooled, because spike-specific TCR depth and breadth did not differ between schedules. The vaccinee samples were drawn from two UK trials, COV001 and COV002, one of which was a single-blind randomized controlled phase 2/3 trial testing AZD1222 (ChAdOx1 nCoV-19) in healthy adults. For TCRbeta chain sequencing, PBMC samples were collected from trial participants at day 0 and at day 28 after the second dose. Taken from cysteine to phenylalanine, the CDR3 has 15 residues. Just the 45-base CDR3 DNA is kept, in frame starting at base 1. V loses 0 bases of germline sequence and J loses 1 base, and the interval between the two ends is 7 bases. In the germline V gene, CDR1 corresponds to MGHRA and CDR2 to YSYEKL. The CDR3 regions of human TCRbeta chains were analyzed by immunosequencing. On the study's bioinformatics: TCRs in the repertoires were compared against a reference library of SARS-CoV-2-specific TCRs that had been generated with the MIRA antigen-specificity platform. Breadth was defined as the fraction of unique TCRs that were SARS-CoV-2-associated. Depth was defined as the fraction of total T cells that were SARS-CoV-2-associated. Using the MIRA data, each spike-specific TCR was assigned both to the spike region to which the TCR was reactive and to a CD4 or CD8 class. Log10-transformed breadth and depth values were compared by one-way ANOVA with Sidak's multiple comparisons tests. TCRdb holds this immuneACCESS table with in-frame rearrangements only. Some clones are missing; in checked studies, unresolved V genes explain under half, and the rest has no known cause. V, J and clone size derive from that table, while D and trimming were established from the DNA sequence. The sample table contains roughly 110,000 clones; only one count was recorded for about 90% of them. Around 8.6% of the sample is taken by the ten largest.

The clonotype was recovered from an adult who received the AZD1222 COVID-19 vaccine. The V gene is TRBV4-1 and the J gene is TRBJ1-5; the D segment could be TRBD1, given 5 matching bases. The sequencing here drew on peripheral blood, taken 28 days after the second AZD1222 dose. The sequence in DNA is TGCGCCAGCAGCCAAGAAGGGGCCAGCAATCAGCCCCAGCATTTT. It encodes CASSQEGASNQPQHF.